This T cell receptor beta chain was observed in a study of shared clonotypes between healthy human individuals. About the study: Each donor had three CD4 naive, three CD4 memory, two CD8 naive and one CD8 memory plate. Regarding the study as a whole: Sharing across four donors was highest in naive CD4 (roughly 5%) and lowest in memory CD8 (roughly 0.4%).

V shed 3 bases and J 5 bases; nucleotides not matched to a gene: 11. Germline assignment: CDR1 MNHEY and CDR2 SMNVEV (reference sequence). The CDR3 contains 16 residues. On this clone: What it binds is not known.

This table comes from immunoSEQ multiplex PCR, and its TCRdb copy is limited to in-frame clones, with some not included. The table has more than 1.2 million clones, less than 99% seen once. Sample: naive CD4+ T cells sorted from blood. The subset was: CD45RA+ positively selected. The source is a man aged 25 to 40 in good health. The chain links TRBV27 to TRBJ2-7; 9 bases are a match to TRBD1. This chain's CDR3 is CASSFLTGTGYHEQYF. CDR3 DNA sequence: TGTGCCAGCAGTTTCCTCACCGGGACAGGGTACCACGAGCAGTACTTC.